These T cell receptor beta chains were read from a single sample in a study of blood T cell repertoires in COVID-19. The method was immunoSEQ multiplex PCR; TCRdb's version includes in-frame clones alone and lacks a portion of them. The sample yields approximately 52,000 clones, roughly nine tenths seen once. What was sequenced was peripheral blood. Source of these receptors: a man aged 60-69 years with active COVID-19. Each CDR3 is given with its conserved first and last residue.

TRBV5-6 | CASSPVGTGGEDTEAFF
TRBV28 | CASSPHRTHLLEQYF
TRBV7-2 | CASSFKGVPEQYF
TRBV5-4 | CASSHPWDRGRQPQHF
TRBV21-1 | CASSKGTGQSPNQPQHF
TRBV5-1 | CASSSQGPRNTEAFF
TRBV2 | CASISGYTDTQYF
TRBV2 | CASQIRTGKNYGYTF
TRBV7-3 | CASSFTVNTEAFF
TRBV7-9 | CASSSQASGEKLFF
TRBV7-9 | CASSLGVWDSAYNEQFF
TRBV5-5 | CASSLGFDRGRNIQYF
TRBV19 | CASSMTGQGYNEQFF
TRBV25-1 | CASSWTSGSGGGSYEQYF
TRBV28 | CASSAPGGYLSTDTQYF
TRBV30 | CAWSGWWDRVGDYGYTF
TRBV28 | CASSYRALSPAFF
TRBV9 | CASSPRLREGLIEQFF
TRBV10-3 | CAISETPTSGRARETQYF
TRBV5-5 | CASSKGQGGSLNTEAFF
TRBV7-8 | CASSLQGAANTDTQYF
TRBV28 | CASSPAYSRTSLAKNIQYF
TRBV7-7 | CASSSTGRGLPGELFF
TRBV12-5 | CASGGQLRNTIYF
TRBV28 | CASSLNMGGRGLFGYTF
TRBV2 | CASSAIGGATGELFF
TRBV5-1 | CASSWDRGNSPLHF
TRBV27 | CASSLGQGNTEAFF
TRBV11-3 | CASSSGQGFHTGELFF
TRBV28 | CASSLLGVGGGSAYGYTF
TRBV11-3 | CASSEVTNTEAFF
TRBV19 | CASSIDPRSNQPQHF
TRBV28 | CASTQGRGEFNEKLFF
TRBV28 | CASTLGQYGYTF
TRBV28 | CASSLFSSGRDEQFF
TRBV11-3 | CASSAGAGTEAFF
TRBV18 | CASSQSQGLDTEAFF
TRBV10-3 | CAISGGDSNNYGYTF
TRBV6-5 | CASTAGGSSYEQYF
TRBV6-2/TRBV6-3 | CASSPLRHLAKNIQYF
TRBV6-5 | CASRYRDRGVYEQYF
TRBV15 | CATSRDLRASQETQYF
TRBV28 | CASSQSLWGQGFDSPLHF
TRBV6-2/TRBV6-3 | CASSGLAFYNEQFF
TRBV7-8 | CASSLQVASEKLFF
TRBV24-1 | CATSASGTGEWPQHF
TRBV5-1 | CASSLTRGKAFF
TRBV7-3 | CASSPPGSSGNTIYF
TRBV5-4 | CASSSGGEQAQYF
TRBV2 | CASSDRVKAQHF